The rows below give T cell receptor beta chains drawn from one sample of a study of blood T cell repertoires in COVID-19. The assay was immunoSEQ multiplex PCR, and TCRdb's table has in-frame clones only and misses some. This table holds approximately 110,000 clones, around 90% found once. The sequencing sample was made of peripheral blood. The source of these receptors is a woman aged 50 to 65 with active or convalescent COVID-19. The CDR3 runs from the conserved cysteine through the conserved F or W.

CASSLLAGGITDTQYF	TRBV7-2	TRBJ2-3
CASRRTSGIYNEQFF	TRBV2	TRBJ2-1
CACDRKNEQFF	TRBV28	TRBJ2-1
CASSQNSLWGQGNGGNQPQHF	TRBV28	TRBJ1-5
CASSSQGYADTQYF	TRBV7-3	TRBJ2-3
CASSLKTGLGNQPQHF	TRBV28	TRBJ1-5
CASRGGLAGGLYNEQFF	TRBV7-9	TRBJ2-1
CASSPLSVSYNEQFF	TRBV2	TRBJ2-1
CASSPPKTVTGETQYF	TRBV18	TRBJ2-5
CAWSSGQGLMETQYF	TRBV30	TRBJ2-5
CASSYSMGHSGNTIYF	TRBV6-5	TRBJ1-3
CATQTGGNTGELFF	TRBV5-1	TRBJ2-2
CASSQDPGREKNIQYF	TRBV3-1/TRBV3-2	TRBJ2-4
CASSSPRNTEAFF	TRBV27	TRBJ1-1
CASSPTGGVDTQYF	TRBV3-1/TRBV3-2	TRBJ2-3
CASSPDRGRTTGELFF	TRBV18	TRBJ2-2
CASSQVEGVGANVLTF	TRBV4-3	TRBJ2-6
CASRGHDTIYF	TRBV6-5	TRBJ1-3
CASSPGEVFSGNTIYF	TRBV18	TRBJ1-3
CASRPQGASEAFF	TRBV5-1	TRBJ1-1
CASSHPGTSRVELFF	TRBV3-1/TRBV3-2	TRBJ2-2
CASSLRTGGYEQYF	TRBV5-1	TRBJ2-7
CASNQAGLAGENEQFF	TRBV7-9	TRBJ2-1
CASSVSGGTNEKLFF	TRBV9	TRBJ1-4
CASSTLGAGGPDTQYF	TRBV7-8	TRBJ2-3
CASSTAGGDYEQYF	TRBV18	TRBJ2-7
CASSQDLLAGAGSQETQYF	TRBV4-1	TRBJ2-5
CAISESLTGKGYGYTF	TRBV10-3	TRBJ1-2
CASSQDRETQYF	TRBV3-1/TRBV3-2	TRBJ2-5
CASRGTGHSPLHF	TRBV6-5	TRBJ1-6
CASSPGGGHEQFF	TRBV9	TRBJ2-1
CASAGSGANVLTF	TRBV12-5	TRBJ2-6
CASSQGTGGNTEAFF	TRBV6-5	TRBJ1-1
CASSQPVWAGASTDTQYF	TRBV7-9	TRBJ2-3
CASSPRAGSPHAEYF	TRBV7-2	TRBJ2-3
CASSPQGLVDEQYF	TRBV7-2	TRBJ2-7
CASSLRVRDPSGRETQYF	TRBV7-2	TRBJ2-5